A single sample is the source of the 6 T cell receptor beta chains below, sequenced in a study of blood T cell repertoires in COVID-19. Some clones are missing from TCRdb's copy, which holds only in-frame ones; the method was immunoSEQ multiplex PCR. Among approximately 150,000 clones listed, more than 90% were seen once. Material for sequencing was peripheral blood. The source of these receptors is a man in his 60s with active or convalescent COVID-19.

The chain uses TRBV5-4 and TRBJ1-2, with a possible D match to TRBD1 (5 bases). The germline V and J ends were trimmed by 4 bases and 8 bases, with 15 bases remaining between them. This CDR3 has 13 residues. Germline V gene data show CDR1 as SGHNT and CDR2 as YYREEE (reference sequence). The CDR3 DNA is TGTGCCAGCAGCGTTCTCGGGGGAGGGGGCTACACCTTC. Amino acid sequence: CASSVLGGGGYTF.

The CDR3: CASSVNSLNSPLHF. The CDR3 DNA reads TGTGCCAGCAGCGTAAACAGCCTAAACTCACCCCTCCACTTT. The genes are TRBV9 and TRBJ1-6; D ambiguous. The V gene's germline CDR1 is SGDLS and CDR2 YYNGEE. This CDR3 is built from 14 residues. V dropped 1 base and J dropped 10 bases, with 12 bases sitting between them.

The V and J genes are TRBV20-1 and TRBJ1-2, with a weak D call TRBD1 (5 bases). Germline V lookup: CDR1 DFQATT, CDR2 SNEGSKA (reference sequence). CDR3 size: 11 residues. V gave up 8 bases and J gave up 5 bases, with 12 bases separating them. The CDR3 region has the DNA TGCAGTTCAGACAGACAGTATGGCTACACCTTC. It is translated as CSSDRQYGYTF.

J is TRBJ2-5 and V is TRBV19, with 10 bases aligning to TRBD2. J was trimmed by 1 base and V by 1 base; bases with no gene match: 3. The CDR3 spans 16 residues. Germline CDR1 LNHDA, CDR2 SQIVND (reference sequence). In DNA form, the CDR3 reads TGTGCCAGTAGTATAGTAGCGGGGGGACTCCAAGAGACCCAGTACTTC. This encodes CASSIVAGGLQETQYF.

The chain joins TRBV28 to TRBJ1-2; the match to TRBD1 covers 9 bases. V was clipped by 4 bases and J by 8 bases; unmatched bases: 8. This CDR3 is built from 14 residues. The V gene's germline CDR1 is MDHEN and CDR2 SYDVKM. The CDR3 bases are TGTGCCAGCAGTTCCGTACAGGGGGCTGGGGGCTACACCTTC. Translating it yields CASSSVQGAGGYTF.

This clone showed up just a few times. The chain has TRBV19 and TRBJ1-2, with D unclear. Germline-derived CDR1 and CDR2 are LNHDA and SQIVND (reference sequence). V was cut by 0 bases and J by 7 bases, with 12 bases left in between. The CDR3 sequence is 14 residues long. CDR3 region: CASSIDREGRGYTF. As DNA, the CDR3 is TGTGCCAGTAGTATAGATCGGGAAGGACGTGGCTACACCTTC. Variable domain in full (rest from reference TRBV19 and TRBJ1-2): DGGITQSPKYLFRKEGQNVTLSCEQNLNHDAMYWYRQDPGQGLRLIYYSQIVNDFQKGDIAEGYSVSREKKESFPLTVTSAQKNPTAFYLCASSIDREGRGYTFGSGTRLTVV.